This note documents a single T cell receptor (beta chain) sequence. These data belong to a study of shared clonotypes between healthy human individuals. Splitting the CD4+ cells yielded a CD45RA+ naive subset and a CD45RA-negative memory subset. Repertoires were generated with immunoSEQ multiplex PCR, while TCRdb's copy carries only in-frame clones and drops some. The table lists more than 2 million clones, around 95% of them singletons. The CDR3 spans 16 residues. V lost 4 bases, J lost 2 bases, and 5 bases stayed unmatched. The germline CDR1 and CDR2 sequences are SGHNT and YYREEE (reference sequence).

The sequence came from a man aged 18 to 30 in good health. The chain has TRBV5-4 and TRBJ2-2; 10 bases match TRBD2. The sample consisted of naive CD4+ T cells sorted from blood. Indicated subset: CD45RA+ positively selected. CDR3 nucleotides: TGTGCCAGCAGCGGAGGACTAGCGGTCAACACCGGGGAGCTGTTTTTT. Its protein product is CASSGGLAVNTGELFF.